The entry below gives a single T cell receptor beta chain sequence along with its context. Its matching antigen is unknown. This specimen comes from a study of cytomegalovirus exposure and HLA in healthy donors. Whole-study context: It was reported in a later analysis that the same platform had been used for the 120 validation repertoires as for the 550 to 700 first-cohort repertoires. Study outcomes and limitations: The authors confirmed in vitro that a few CMV-associated chains were specific for CMV antigens. First-cohort TCR clusters were later found to tend to co-occur in the 120 validation repertoires. The study labeled 150 to 200 TCR beta chains cytomegalovirus-associated.

TCRdb's table, derived via immunoSEQ multiplex PCR, lists solely in-frame clones and lacks some. The sample holds about 120,000 clones, roughly 88% seen once. Per germline, CDR1 MRHNA and CDR2 SNTAGT. The CDR3 length is 13 residues. Trimming stripped 4 bases from V and 1 base from J, with 4 bases between. The receptor was derived from a man aged 18 to 29 in good health and CMV-seronegative. The chain carries TRBV6-4 and TRBJ2-2; D is unclear. The sequencing input was PBMCs. The CDR3, as DNA: TGTGCCAGCAGTGCAGGGAACACCGGGGAGCTGTTTTTT. Translated, it gives CASSAGNTGELFF.